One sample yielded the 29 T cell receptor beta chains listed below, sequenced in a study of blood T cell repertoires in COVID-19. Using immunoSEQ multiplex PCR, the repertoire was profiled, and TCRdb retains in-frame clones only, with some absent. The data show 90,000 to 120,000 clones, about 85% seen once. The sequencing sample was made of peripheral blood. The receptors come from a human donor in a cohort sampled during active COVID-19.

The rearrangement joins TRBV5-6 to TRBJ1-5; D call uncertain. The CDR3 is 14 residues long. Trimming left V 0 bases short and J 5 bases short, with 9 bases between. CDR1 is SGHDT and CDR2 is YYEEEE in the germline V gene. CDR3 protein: CASSLGAADQPQHF. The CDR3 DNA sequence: TGTGCCAGCAGCTTGGGTGCGGCGGATCAGCCCCAGCATTTT.

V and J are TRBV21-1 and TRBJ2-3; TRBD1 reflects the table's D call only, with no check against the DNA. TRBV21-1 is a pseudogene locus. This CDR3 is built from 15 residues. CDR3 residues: CARIQGSPRGDTQYF. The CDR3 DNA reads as TGTGCCAGGATACAGGGGAGTCCAAGGGGAGATACGCAGTATTTT.

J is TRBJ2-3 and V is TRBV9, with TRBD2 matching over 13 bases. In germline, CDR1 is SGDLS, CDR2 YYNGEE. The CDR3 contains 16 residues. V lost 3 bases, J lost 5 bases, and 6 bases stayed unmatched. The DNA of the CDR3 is TGTGCCAGCAGCGACGGGACTAGCGGGACTAAAGATACGCAGTATTTT. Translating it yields CASSDGTSGTKDTQYF.

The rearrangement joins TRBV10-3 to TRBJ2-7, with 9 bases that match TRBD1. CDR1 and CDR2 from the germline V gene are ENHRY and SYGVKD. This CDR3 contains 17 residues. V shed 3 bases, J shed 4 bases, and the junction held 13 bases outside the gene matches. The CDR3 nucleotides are TGTGCCATCAGTGAAGGTCGGGGGGACAGGGTCTCGTACGAGCAGTACTTC. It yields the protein CAISEGRGDRVSYEQYF.

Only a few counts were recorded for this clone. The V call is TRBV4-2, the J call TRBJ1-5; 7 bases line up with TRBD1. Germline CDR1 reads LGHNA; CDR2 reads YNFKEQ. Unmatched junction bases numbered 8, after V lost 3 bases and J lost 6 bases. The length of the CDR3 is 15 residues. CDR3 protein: CASSQVQGDRQPQHF. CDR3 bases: TGTGCCAGCAGCCAGGTTCAGGGGGATCGTCAGCCCCAGCATTTT.

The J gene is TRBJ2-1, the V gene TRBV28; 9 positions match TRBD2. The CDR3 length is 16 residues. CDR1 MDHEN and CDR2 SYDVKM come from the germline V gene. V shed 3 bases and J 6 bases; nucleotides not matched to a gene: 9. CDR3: CASSLSGLARSNEQFF. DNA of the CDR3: TGTGCCAGCAGTTTGTCTGGACTAGCGAGGTCCAATGAGCAGTTCTTC.

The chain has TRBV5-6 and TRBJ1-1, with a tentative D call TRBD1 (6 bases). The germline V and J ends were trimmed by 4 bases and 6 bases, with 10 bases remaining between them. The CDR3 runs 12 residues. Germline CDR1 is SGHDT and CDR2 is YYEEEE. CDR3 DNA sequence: TGTGCCAGCAGCAGAACAGGGTCTGAAGCTTTCTTT. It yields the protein CASSRTGSEAFF.

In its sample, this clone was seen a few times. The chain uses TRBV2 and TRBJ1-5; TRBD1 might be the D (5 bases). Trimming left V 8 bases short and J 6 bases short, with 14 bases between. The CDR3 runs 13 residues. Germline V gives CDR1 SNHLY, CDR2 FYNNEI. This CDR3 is CASHAGGIQPQHF. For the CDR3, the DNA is TGTGCCAGCCACGCGGGGGGGATTCAGCCCCAGCATTTT.

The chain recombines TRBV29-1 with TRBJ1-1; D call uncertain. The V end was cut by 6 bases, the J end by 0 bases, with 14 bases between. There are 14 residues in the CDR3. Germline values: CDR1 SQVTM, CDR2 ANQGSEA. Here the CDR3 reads CSVSEGFMNTEAFF. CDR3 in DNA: TGCAGCGTATCCGAGGGTTTTATGAACACTGAAGCTTTCTTT. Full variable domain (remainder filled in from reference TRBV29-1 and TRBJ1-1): SAVISQKPSRDICQRGTSLTIQCQVDSQVTMMFWYRQQPGQSLTLIATANQGSEATYESGFVIDKFPISRPNLTFSTLTVSNMSPEDSSIYLCSVSEGFMNTEAFFGQGTRLTVV.

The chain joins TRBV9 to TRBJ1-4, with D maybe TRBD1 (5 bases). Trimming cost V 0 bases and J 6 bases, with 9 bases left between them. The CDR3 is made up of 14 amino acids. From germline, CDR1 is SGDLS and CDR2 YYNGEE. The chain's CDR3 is CASSVAPTDEKLFF. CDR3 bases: TGTGCCAGCAGCGTAGCCCCGACAGATGAAAAACTGTTTTTT.

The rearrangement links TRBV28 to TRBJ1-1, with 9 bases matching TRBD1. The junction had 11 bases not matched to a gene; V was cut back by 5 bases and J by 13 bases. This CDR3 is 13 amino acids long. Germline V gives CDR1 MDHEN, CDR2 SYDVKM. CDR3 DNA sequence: TGTGCCAGCAGTAAAACCAGCGGGACAGGGTTTTTCTTT. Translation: CASSKTSGTGFFF.

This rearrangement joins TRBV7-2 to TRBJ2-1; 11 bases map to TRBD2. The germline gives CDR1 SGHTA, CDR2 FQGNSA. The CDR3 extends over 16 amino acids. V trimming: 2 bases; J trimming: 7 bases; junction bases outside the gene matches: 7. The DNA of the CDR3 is TGTGCCAGCAGCTTAAGGGCTAGCGGGGGGCAGAATGAGCAGTTCTTC. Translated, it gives CASSLRASGGQNEQFF.

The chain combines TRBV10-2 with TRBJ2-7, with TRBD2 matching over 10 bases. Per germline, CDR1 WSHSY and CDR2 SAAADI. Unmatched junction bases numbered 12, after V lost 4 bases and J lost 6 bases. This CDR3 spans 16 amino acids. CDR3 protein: CASSGRALAGRAEQYF. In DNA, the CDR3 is TGCGCCAGCAGTGGAAGGGCACTAGCGGGAAGAGCCGAGCAGTACTTC.

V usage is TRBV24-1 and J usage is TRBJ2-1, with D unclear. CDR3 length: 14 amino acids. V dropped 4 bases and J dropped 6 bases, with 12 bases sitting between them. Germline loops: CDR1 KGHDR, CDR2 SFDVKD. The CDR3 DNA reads TGTGCCACCAGTGACCCCCGAACTGTCAATGAGCAGTTCTTC. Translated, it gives CATSDPRTVNEQFF.

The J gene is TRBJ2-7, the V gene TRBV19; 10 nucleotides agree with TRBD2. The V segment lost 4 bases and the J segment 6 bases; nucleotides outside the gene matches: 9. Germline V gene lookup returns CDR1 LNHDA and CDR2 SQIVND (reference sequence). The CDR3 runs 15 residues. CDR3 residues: CASSTGPGLAFEQYF. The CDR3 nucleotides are TGTGCCAGTAGTACCGGCCCGGGACTAGCGTTCGAGCAGTACTTC.

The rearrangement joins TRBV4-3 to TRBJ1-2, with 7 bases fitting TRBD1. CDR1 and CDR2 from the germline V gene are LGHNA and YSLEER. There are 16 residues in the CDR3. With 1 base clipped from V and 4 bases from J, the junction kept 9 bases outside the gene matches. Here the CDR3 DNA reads TGCGCCAGCAGCCAAGGGACCACAGGGGATCCCTATGGCTACACCTTC. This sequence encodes CASSQGTTGDPYGYTF.

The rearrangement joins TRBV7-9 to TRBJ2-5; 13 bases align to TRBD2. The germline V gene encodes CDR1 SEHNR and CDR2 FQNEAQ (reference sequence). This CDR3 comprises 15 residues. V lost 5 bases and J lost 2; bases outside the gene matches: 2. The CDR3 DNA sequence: TGTGCCAGCAGCCTGGGACTAGCGGGACAAGAGACCCAGTACTTC. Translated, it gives CASSLGLAGQETQYF.

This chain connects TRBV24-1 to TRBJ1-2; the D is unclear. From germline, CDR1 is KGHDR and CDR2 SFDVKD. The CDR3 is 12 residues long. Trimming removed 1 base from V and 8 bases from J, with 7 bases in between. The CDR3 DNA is TGTGCCACCAGTGATTTATGGAGAGGCTACACCTTC. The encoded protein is CATSDLWRGYTF.

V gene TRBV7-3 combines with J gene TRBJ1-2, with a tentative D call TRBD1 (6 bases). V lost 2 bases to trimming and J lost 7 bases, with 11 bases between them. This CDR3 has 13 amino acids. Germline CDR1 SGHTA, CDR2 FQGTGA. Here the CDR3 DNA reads TGTGCCAGCAGCTTAGCAGGGGCTCGTGGCTACACCTTC. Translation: CASSLAGARGYTF.

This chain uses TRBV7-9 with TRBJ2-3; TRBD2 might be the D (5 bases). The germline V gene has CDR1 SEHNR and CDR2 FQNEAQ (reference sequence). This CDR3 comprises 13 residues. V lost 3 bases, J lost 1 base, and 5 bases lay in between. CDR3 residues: CASSFSGTDTQYF. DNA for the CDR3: TGTGCCAGCAGCTTTAGCGGCACAGATACGCAGTATTTT.

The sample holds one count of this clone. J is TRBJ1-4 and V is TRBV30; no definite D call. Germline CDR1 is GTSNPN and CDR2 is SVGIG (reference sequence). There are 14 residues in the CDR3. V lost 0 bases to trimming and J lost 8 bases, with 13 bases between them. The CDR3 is CAWSVLGADEKLFF. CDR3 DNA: TGTGCCTGGAGTGTACTTGGAGCCGACGAAAAACTGTTTTTT.

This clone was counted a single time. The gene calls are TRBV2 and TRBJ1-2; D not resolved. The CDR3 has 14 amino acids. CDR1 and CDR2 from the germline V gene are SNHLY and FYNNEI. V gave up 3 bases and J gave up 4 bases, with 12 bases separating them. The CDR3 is CASSDLGVRYGYTF. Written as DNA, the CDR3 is TGTGCCAGCAGTGATCTCGGGGTCCGCTATGGCTACACCTTC.

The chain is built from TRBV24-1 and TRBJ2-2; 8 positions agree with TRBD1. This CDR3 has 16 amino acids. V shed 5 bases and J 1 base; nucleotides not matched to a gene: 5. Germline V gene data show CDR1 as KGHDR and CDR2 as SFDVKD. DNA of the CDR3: TGTGCCACCAGTGCCGTGACAGGGGAGAACACCGGGGAGCTGTTTTTT. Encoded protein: CATSAVTGENTGELFF.

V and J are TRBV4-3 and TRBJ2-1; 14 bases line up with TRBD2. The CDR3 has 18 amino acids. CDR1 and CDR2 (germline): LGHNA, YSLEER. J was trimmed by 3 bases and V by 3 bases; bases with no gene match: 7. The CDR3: CASSQSTSGGAFYNEQFF. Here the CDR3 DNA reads TGCGCCAGCAGCCAGTCGACTAGCGGGGGGGCCTTCTACAATGAGCAGTTCTTC.

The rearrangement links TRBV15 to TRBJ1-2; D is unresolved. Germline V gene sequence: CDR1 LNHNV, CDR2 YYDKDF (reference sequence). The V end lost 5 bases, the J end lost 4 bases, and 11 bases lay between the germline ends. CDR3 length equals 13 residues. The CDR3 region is CATSPTPFYGYTF. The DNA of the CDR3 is TGTGCCACCAGCCCGACACCGTTCTATGGCTACACCTTC.

In DNA form, the CDR3 reads TGTGCCAGTAGTGCACCGGGACTAGCGGACTACAATGAGCAGTTCTTC. Translated, it gives CASSAPGLADYNEQFF. The V call is TRBV19, the J call TRBJ2-1; 11 nucleotides agree with TRBD2. Germline V lookup: CDR1 LNHDA, CDR2 SQIVND (reference sequence). J was trimmed by 3 bases and V by 5 bases; bases with no gene match: 6. The CDR3 is 16 amino acids.

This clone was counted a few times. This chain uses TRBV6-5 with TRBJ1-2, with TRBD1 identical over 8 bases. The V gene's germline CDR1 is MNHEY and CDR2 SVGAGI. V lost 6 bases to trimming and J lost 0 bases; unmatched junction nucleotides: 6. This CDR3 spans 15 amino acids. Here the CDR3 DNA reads TGTGCCAGCAGCCGAATACAGGGGGCTAACTATGGCTACACCTTC. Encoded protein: CASSRIQGANYGYTF.

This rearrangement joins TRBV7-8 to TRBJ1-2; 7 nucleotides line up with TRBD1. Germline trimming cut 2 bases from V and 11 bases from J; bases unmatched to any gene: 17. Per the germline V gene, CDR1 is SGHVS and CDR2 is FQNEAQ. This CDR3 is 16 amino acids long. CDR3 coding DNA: TGTGCCAGCAGCTTAATCGGGTTCGGGGACAGCCGGCGATACACCTTC. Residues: CASSLIGFGDSRRYTF. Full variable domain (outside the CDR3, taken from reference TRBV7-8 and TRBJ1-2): GAGVSQSPRYKVAKRGQDVALRCDPISGHVSLFWYQQALGQGPEFLTYFQNEAQLDKSGLPSDRFFAERPEGSVSTLKIQRTQQEDSAVYLCASSLIGFGDSRRYTFGSGTRLTVV.

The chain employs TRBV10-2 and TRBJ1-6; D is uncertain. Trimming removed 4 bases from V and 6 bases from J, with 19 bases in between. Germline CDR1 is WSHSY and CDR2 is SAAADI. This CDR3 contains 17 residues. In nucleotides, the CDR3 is TGCGCCAGCAGTGGGCTCGTGGGGTCGGGGTTTAATTCACCCCTCCACTTT. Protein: CASSGLVGSGFNSPLHF.